These 19 T cell receptor beta chains were all obtained from the same sample, sequenced in a study of cytomegalovirus exposure and HLA in healthy donors. The PCR used 60 Vbeta and 13 Jbeta primers. Profiling relied on immunoSEQ multiplex PCR, and the TCRdb table lists in-frame clones only, not all of them. The sample has about 130,000 clones, 83% seen once; the top ten hold around 1.2%. Sample: PBMCs. These receptor sequences come from a girl aged 2 to 10 in good health and CMV-seronegative.

The chain is built from TRBV13 and TRBJ2-6; D is uncertain. The CDR3 extends over 15 amino acids. Germline assignment: CDR1 PRHDT and CDR2 FYEKMQ (reference sequence). V lost 3 bases to trimming and J lost 0 bases, with 6 bases between them. CDR3 DNA sequence: TGTGCCAGCAGCTTTCTGAGCTCTGGGGCCAACGTCCTGACTTTC. Amino acids: CASSFLSSGANVLTF.

V and J are TRBV4-3 and TRBJ1-1, with D possibly TRBD1 on 5 matching bases. Germline V gene data show CDR1 as LGHNA and CDR2 as YSLEER. The CDR3 length is 17 residues. The V end was cut by 0 bases, the J end by 1 base, with 15 bases between. The CDR3: CASSQDSPGHGNTEAFF. DNA for the CDR3: TGCGCCAGCAGCCAAGACTCGCCTGGACATGGGAACACTGAAGCTTTCTTT.

This sequence joins TRBV10-3 and TRBJ2-1; TRBD2 aligns across 10 bases. In germline, CDR1 is ENHRY, CDR2 SYGVKD. After removal of 5 bases from V and 8 bases from J, the junction contained 6 bases not matched to a gene. This CDR3 is 14 amino acids long. The CDR3 region has the DNA TGTGCCATCAGTTCTAGCGGGAGTTTGGATGAGCAGTTCTTC. This gives the protein CAISSSGSLDEQFF.

This clone has a single count. The V call is TRBV5-6, the J call TRBJ1-2; D is unresolved. Per the germline V gene, CDR1 is SGHDT and CDR2 is YYEEEE. The germline V and J ends were trimmed by 1 base and 1 base, with 11 bases remaining between them. CDR3 length: 15 residues. CDR3 loop: CASSLYGQNNYGYTF. The CDR3 DNA sequence: TGTGCCAGCAGCTTGTATGGCCAGAATAACTATGGCTACACCTTC. The whole variable domain, filled in from reference TRBV5-6 and TRBJ1-2, reads DAGVTQSPTHLIKTRGQQVTLRCSPKSGHDTVSWYQQALGQGPQFIFQYYEEEERQRGNFPDRFSGHQFPNYSSELNVNALLLGDSALYLCASSLYGQNNYGYTFGSGTRLTVV.

The chain links TRBV7-3 to TRBJ1-1; no firm D call. V was cut by 5 bases and J by 0 bases, with 7 bases left in between. The CDR3 extends over 13 amino acids. Germline loops: CDR1 SGHTA, CDR2 FQGTGA. The CDR3 sequence: CASSVGMNTEAFF. DNA for the CDR3: TGTGCCAGCAGCGTCGGGATGAACACTGAAGCTTTCTTT.

The chain is built from TRBV6-1 and TRBJ2-5; no firm D call. This CDR3 has 13 residues. The ends were cut back, 4 bases at V and 4 bases at J, with 10 bases in the middle. Looked up from germline, CDR1 is MNHNS and CDR2 is SASEGT. CDR3 in DNA: TGTGCCAGCAGTGTTCACGCTAGAGAGACCCAGTACTTC. Translation gives CASSVHARETQYF.

This chain uses TRBV27 with TRBJ2-7; 7 bases are a match to TRBD1. The CDR3 has 12 residues. With V trimmed by 3 bases and J by 4 bases, 0 bases remained unmatched. Germline V gene sequence: CDR1 MNHEY, CDR2 SMNVEV (reference sequence). CDR3 nucleotides: TGTGCCAGCAGTTTGACAGGGTACGAGCAGTACTTC. Residues: CASSLTGYEQYF.

V and J are TRBV7-9 and TRBJ2-2, with TRBD2 as a possible D gene (5 bases). This CDR3 contains 15 residues. Per germline, CDR1 SEHNR and CDR2 FQNEAQ (reference sequence). Trimming took off 6 bases at V and 0 bases at J, with 11 bases between the two ends. The CDR3 coding sequence is TGTGCCAGCAGACCTCGAGGGACGAACACCGGGGAGCTGTTTTTT. The encoded protein is CASRPRGTNTGELFF.

The gene calls are TRBV29-1 and TRBJ2-3; D may be TRBD1 (6 bases). Trimming removed 4 bases at V and 2 bases at J, with 7 bases between. The CDR3 is made up of 12 amino acids. CDR1 and CDR2 from the germline V gene are SQVTM and ANQGSEA. CDR3 DNA sequence: TGCAGCGTTGGGACAGCCACAGATACGCAGTATTTT. Protein product: CSVGTATDTQYF.

Turning to this clone: At one boundary the junction diverges from the germline segment, which might be a read error. CDR3: CASSYSRRTGLYF. CDR3 DNA sequence: TGTGCCAGCAGTTACTCGAGAAGGACAGGGTTATACTTC. V and J are TRBV6-5 and TRBJ1-2; 8 bases are a match to TRBD1. The V gene's germline CDR1 is MNHEY and CDR2 SVGAGI. This CDR3 is built from 13 residues.

This rearrangement joins TRBV11-3 to TRBJ2-1; 8 bases line up with TRBD2. V lost 2 bases to trimming and J lost 2 bases; unmatched junction nucleotides: 8. This CDR3 comprises 17 residues. Looked up from germline, CDR1 is SGHNT and CDR2 is YENEEA. CDR3 in amino acids: CASSLSERESPYNEQFF. CDR3 DNA sequence: TGTGCCAGCAGCTTATCTGAGCGGGAGAGCCCCTACAATGAGCAGTTCTTC. The full variable domain, rest sourced from reference TRBV11-3 and TRBJ2-1, is EAGVVQSPRYKIIEKKQPVAFWCNPISGHNTLYWYLQNLGQGPELLIRYENEEAVDDSQLPKDRFSAERLKGVDSTLKIQPAELGDSAVYLCASSLSERESPYNEQFFGPGTRLTVL.

The V gene is TRBV4-2, the J gene TRBJ1-6; a weak D match, TRBD1 (6 bases). Deletions cut 4 bases from V and 4 bases from J, with 14 bases between. Per germline, CDR1 LGHNA and CDR2 YNFKEQ. The CDR3 has 16 amino acids. The CDR3 bases are TGTGCCAGCAGCCCAAGAGGACAGTCGTATAATTCACCCCTCCACTTT. As protein: CASSPRGQSYNSPLHF.

The gene calls are TRBV27 and TRBJ2-5, with a weak D call TRBD2 (5 bases). The closer fit of TRBJ2-7 to the DNA end suggests the J call may be wrong. Germline CDR1 is MNHEY and CDR2 is SMNVEV (reference sequence). The CDR3 runs to 14 residues. CDR3 sequence reads: CASSSRGNSYEQYF. In DNA form, the CDR3 reads TGTGCCAGCAGCTCTAGAGGGAACTCCTACGAGCAGTACTTC.

In its sample, this clone was seen a few times. The chain recombines TRBV4-2 with TRBJ2-7; the match to TRBD2 covers 7 bases. Germline V CDR1 and CDR2: LGHNA, YNFKEQ. After removal of 0 bases from V and 4 bases from J, the junction contained 6 bases not matched to a gene. The CDR3 loop spans 15 amino acids. This CDR3 is CASSQDLGEGYEQYF. The CDR3 region has the DNA TGTGCCAGCAGCCAAGATCTGGGGGAGGGGTACGAGCAGTACTTC.

The gene calls are TRBV28 and TRBJ1-1; D unresolved. The CDR3 covers 11 residues. Germline assignment: CDR1 MDHEN and CDR2 SYDVKM. V shed 5 bases and J shed 2 bases, with 3 bases lying between them. The CDR3 sequence: CASSINTEAFF. In DNA form, the CDR3 reads TGTGCCAGCAGTATAAACACTGAAGCTTTCTTT.

This chain links TRBV10-1 with TRBJ2-3; the match to TRBD2 covers 12 bases. V gave up 4 bases and J gave up 5 bases; unmatched junction bases: 7. Germline V gene sequence: CDR1 WNHNN, CDR2 SYGVQD (reference sequence). This CDR3 spans 16 amino acids. This chain's CDR3 is CASSGASGGAGDTQYF. The CDR3 bases are TGCGCCAGCAGTGGGGCTAGCGGGGGGGCAGGAGATACGCAGTATTTT.

The rearrangement uses TRBV27 and TRBJ1-2; possibly TRBD1 for D (5 bases). Trimming left V 3 bases short and J 0 bases short, with 14 bases between. The CDR3 spans 16 residues. Germline CDR1 is MNHEY and CDR2 is SMNVEV (reference sequence). The CDR3 region has the DNA TGTGCCAGCAGTTTCAGCGCCAGGGTTTCTAACTATGGCTACACCTTC. Translation gives CASSFSARVSNYGYTF.

The rearrangement links TRBV5-1 to TRBJ2-2, with D perhaps TRBD1 (6 bases). The CDR3 runs 14 residues. Trimming cost V 2 bases and J 5 bases, with 10 bases left between them. CDR1 SGHRS and CDR2 YFSETQ come from the germline V gene. This CDR3 is CASSLGQSTGELFF. CDR3 coding DNA: TGCGCCAGCAGCTTAGGACAGTCTACCGGGGAGCTGTTTTTT.

This sequence joins TRBV5-1 and TRBJ2-1, with 8 bases aligning to TRBD1. The trim removed 7 bases at V and 4 bases at J, leaving 13 bases unmatched. The CDR3 spans 16 residues. CDR1 is SGHRS and CDR2 is YFSETQ in the germline V gene. This CDR3 reads CASGPEDRDLYNEQFF. The CDR3 DNA reads TGCGCCAGCGGCCCTGAGGACAGGGACCTTTACAATGAGCAGTTCTTC.